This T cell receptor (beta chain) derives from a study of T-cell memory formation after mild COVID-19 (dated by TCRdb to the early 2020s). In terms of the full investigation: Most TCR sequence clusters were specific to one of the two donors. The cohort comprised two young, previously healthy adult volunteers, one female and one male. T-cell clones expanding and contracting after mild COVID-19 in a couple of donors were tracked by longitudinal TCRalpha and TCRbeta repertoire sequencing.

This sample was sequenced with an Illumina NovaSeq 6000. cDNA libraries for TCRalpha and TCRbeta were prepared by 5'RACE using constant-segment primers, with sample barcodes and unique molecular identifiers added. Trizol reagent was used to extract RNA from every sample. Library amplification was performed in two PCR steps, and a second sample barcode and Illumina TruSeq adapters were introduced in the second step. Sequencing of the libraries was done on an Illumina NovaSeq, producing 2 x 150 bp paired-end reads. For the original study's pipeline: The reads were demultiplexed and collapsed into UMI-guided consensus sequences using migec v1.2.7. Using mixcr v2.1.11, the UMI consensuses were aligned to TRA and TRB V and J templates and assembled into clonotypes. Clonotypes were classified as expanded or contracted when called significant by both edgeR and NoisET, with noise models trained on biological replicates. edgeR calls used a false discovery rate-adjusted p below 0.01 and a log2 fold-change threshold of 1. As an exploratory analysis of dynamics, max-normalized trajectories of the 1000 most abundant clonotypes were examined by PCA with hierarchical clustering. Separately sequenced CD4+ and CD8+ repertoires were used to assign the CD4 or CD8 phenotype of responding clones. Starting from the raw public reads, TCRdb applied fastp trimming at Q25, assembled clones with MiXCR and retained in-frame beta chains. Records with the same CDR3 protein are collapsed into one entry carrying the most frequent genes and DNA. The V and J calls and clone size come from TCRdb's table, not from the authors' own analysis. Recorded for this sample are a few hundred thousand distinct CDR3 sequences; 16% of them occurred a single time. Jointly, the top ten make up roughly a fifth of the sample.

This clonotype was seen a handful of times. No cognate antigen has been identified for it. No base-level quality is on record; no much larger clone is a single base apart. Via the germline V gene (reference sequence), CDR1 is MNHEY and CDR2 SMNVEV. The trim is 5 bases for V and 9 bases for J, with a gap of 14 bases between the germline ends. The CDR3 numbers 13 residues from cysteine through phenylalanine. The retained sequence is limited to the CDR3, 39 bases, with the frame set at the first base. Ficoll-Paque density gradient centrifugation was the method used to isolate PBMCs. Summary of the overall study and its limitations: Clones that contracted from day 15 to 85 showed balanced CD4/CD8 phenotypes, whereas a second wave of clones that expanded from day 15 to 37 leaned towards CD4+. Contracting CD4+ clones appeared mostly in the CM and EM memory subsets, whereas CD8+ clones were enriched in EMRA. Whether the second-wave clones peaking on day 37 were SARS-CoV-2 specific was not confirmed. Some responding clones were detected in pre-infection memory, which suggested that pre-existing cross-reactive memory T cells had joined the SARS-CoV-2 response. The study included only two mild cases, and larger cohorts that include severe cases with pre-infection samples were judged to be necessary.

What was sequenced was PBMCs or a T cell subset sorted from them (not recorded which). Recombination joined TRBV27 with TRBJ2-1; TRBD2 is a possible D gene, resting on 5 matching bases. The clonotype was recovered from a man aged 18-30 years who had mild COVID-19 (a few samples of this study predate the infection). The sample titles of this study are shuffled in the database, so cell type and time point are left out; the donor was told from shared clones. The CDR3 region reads CASSRPLEGEQFF. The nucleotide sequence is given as TGTGCCAGCAGTCGCCCCCTAGAGGGTGAGCAGTTCTTC.